This section outlines one TCR beta chain sequence together with its context. Its antigen is currently not known. Base-call qualities are not available, and no considerably larger clone is one nucleotide away. This entry belongs to a study of beta chain features in type 1 diabetes (dated by TCRdb to between 2018 and 2020). The study in broad terms: No differences in mean age, gender distribution, total cell number or subset yield were found between patients and healthy donors. Across all samples, about 110 million sorted cells were examined, and cell number per subset correlated strongly with RNA yield. In the study, recently diagnosed type 1 diabetes patients and matched healthy donors were compared on the TCRB repertoires of their sorted circulating CD4+ T cell subsets. Regulatory and stem cell-like memory subsets were obtained from only 8 patients and roughly 8 healthy donors, while naive and central memory subsets were obtained from all 30 or so donors. Points the paper makes about the study in general: PCR may preferentially amplify shorter templates, but because patient and control samples were amplified and corrected together, any resulting skew would affect both groups equally. Because cDNA rather than genomic DNA was sequenced, highly expressing activated cells could have been over-represented, although no difference in activation and CD3 levels was found between groups. Naive, central memory and regulatory TCRB repertoires appeared to be more alike among patients than among healthy donors. Fewer insertions and more nucleotide deletions at VDJ recombination sites were observed in patients with type 1 diabetes, implying thymic rearrangement abnormalities. HLA sub-analyses involved small numbers of individuals, so any influence of HLA type on TCRB rearrangement remained unresolved. Type 1 diabetes patients showed a moderate but significant shortening of TCRB CDR3 length in all four CD4+ subsets.

From each donor, a single peripheral blood sample of approximately 110 mL on average was drawn into heparinised tubes. A BD FACSAria II and a panel including CD45RO, CCR7, CD25, CD127, CD95 and CD27 were used to sort naive, central memory, regulatory and stem cell-like memory CD4+ T cells. Purity was above 95% for every sorted population. PBMCs were isolated right away by Lymphoprep density gradient centrifugation and were stained directly, without culture. To minimize batch effects, samples were stained and sorted in pairs, one healthy donor with one patient per experiment. The CDR3 holds 13 amino acids from the cysteine to the phenylalanine. Only CDR3 DNA remains: 39 bases, in frame from the first base. The V end loses 3 bases and the J end loses 3 bases, and a stretch of 9 bases separates them. CDR1 is given as SQVTM and CDR2 as ANQGSEA, both from the germline V gene. The High Capacity cDNA Reverse Transcription Kit was used to reverse transcribe all of the isolated RNA, meaning that expressed TCRB transcripts were what got sequenced. Naive, central memory and regulatory T cell samples underwent deep immunoSEQ sequencing, averaging about 3.57 million total reads per sample. After sorted cells were lysed in RLT buffer, RNA was extracted with DNase-treated RNeasy Micro or Mini kits, with the choice depending on cell number. Each cell subset was processed on its own to prevent cross-contamination, while patient and healthy donor samples were processed together. Using the immunoSEQ multiplex PCR, TCRB sequences were amplified from cDNA into 87-bp fragments spanning the CDR3 region. Amplicons were sequenced on the Illumina HiSeq platform. The authors' analysis ran thus. PCR bias was corrected computationally using synthetic template baselines, and reads within Hamming distance 2 were collapsed, with unmergeable singletons discarded. Reads were aligned against IMGT so that V, D and J genes, CDR3 length and insertions or deletions at six rearrangement sites could be assigned. Within each subset, clonotype counts were normalized to sorted cell number, after which true diversity and Gini coefficients were computed with the tcR R package. Repertoire sharing was quantified using the overlap coefficient calculated on TCRB nucleotide sequences. Out-of-frame TCRB sequences from naive cells were analyzed to stand in for the pre-selection repertoire. In its TCRdb copy, this immuneACCESS table keeps in-frame sequences only and misses some clones. Where compared with another copy, unresolved V genes explain less than half of these, and the others have no known cause. V and J calls and clone size are those listed in that table; D and trimming were worked out from the DNA. The table for this sample lists some 330,000 clones; around an eighth of them were counted only once. The ten largest clones represent roughly 0.0097% of the sample.

This sequence originates from a woman between 18 and 29 years old with type 1 diabetes. The rearranged chain carries TRBV29-1 and TRBJ2-4; no D gene call is confident. Sequenced material: naive CD4+ T cells from blood. The sample's cell subset or site label, in plain terms: true naive CD4+ T cells. The nucleotides read TGCAGCGTTGAGGTCTCGGGCAAAAACATTCAGTACTTC. It specifies CSVEVSGKNIQYF.